These 3 T cell receptor beta chains were sequenced from one sample in a study of tissue T cells after allogeneic stem cell transplantation. TCRdb's copy holds only in-frame clones and misses some; the assay was immunoSEQ multiplex PCR. Of under 9,000 clones in the sample, approximately 52% were seen once. Time point given: mouse harvest day 7 after allogeneic transplant. Each mouse received 10^7 T-cell-depleted marrow cells plus 10^6 splenic CD5+ T cells by tail vein. Sequencing used lymph node tissue. The receptor set was obtained from a female BALB/c mouse given C57BL/6 T cells with graft-versus-host disease after an allogeneic hematopoietic cell transplant.

As to this clone: Its ends do not fully match the called genes, so a read error is possible. Mouse gene names apply. The read halts 1 residue ahead of the CDR3 end, with the missing end drawn from the germline J gene. The genes are TRBV13-2 and TRBJ1-5; tentatively, D is TRBD1 (5 bases). CDR1 and CDR2 (germline): NNHNN, SYGAGS (reference sequence). The CDR3 loop spans 12 amino acids. CDR3 protein: CASSDSNQAPLF. CDR3 DNA, as far as it was read: TGTGCCAGCAGTGACAGCAACCAGGCTCCGCTT.

In regard to this clone: Gene names follow the mouse nomenclature. The CDR3 goes on 1 residue after the read ends, and that part is filled in from the germline J gene. The genes are TRBV16 and TRBJ2-1, with D possibly being TRBD1 or TRBD2 (6 bases each). Trimming shortened V by 0 bases and J by 0 bases, and 6 bases separated the two germline ends. CDR1 and CDR2 (germline): SGHSA, FRNQAP. This CDR3 contains 15 residues. This CDR3 is CASSLEGANYAEQFF. The sequenced CDR3 bases are TGTGCAAGCAGCTTAGAGGGGGCTAACTATGCTGAGCAGTTC.

This clone was seen once. The gene symbols are mouse symbols. With the read ending 1 residue before the CDR3 end, the germline J gene is used to fill in that end. The chain links TRBV26 to TRBJ2-4; 8 bases line up with TRBD2. The CDR3 has 13 amino acids. V shed 2 bases, J shed 10 bases, and the junction held 5 bases outside the gene matches. The germline gives CDR1 KGHPV, CDR2 FQNQEV (reference sequence). CDR3 amino acids: CASSLEDWAPLYF. The DNA read from the CDR3 is TGTGCCAGCAGTCTGGAGGACTGGGCGCCCTTGTAC.